This T cell receptor (beta chain) derives from a study of OX40 agonist ivuxolimab in advanced cancers. This clone was observed a single time. In germline, CDR1 is SEHNR, CDR2 FQNEAQ (reference sequence). The V and J ends lost 5 bases and 4 bases respectively, with 20 bases between them. The CDR3 is 16 amino acids. Only in-frame clones appear in the TCRdb table, and some are missing; sequencing was by immunoSEQ multiplex PCR. The repertoire has 65,000 to 75,000 clones, 70% to 90% of them found once; the top ten carry under 4.5%. This clonotype originated in an adult with an advanced solid tumor such as melanoma, head and neck, liver or kidney cancer. The V gene is TRBV7-9, the J gene TRBJ1-1, with D tentatively TRBD1 (5 bases). The sample consisted of CD4+ or CD8+ T cells sorted from blood, taken in a trial of the OX40 agonist ivuxolimab. The CDR3 here is CASSTDTLLMGTEAFF. The CDR3 DNA follows: TGTGCCAGCAGCACGGACACACTTCTTATGGGCACTGAAGCTTTCTTT.